Shown below are 5 T cell receptor beta chains from a single sample sequenced in a study of early T cells in non-severe SARS-CoV-2 infection. TCRdb analysed the 5' RACE reads with MiXCR anew, one entry per CDR3 protein. The table has about 90,000 distinct CDR3 sequences, about an eighth seen once; the top ten hold roughly 6.4%. Sequenced: whole blood. The receptor set was obtained from an adult who was a healthcare worker with PCR-confirmed SARS-CoV-2 infection or an uninfected control (not recorded which).

V is TRBV29-1 and J is TRBJ1-1; TRBD1 matches 11 bases. V dropped 0 bases and J dropped 0; count of bases not matched to a gene: 6. Germline assignment: CDR1 SQVTM and CDR2 ANQGSEA. This CDR3 is built from 17 residues. CDR3 in DNA: TGCAGCGTTGAAGAATGGAGGACAGGGGGCATGAACACTGAAGCTTTCTTT. Translating gives CSVEEWRTGGMNTEAFF.

This CDR3 reads CASTPEGDPEKLFF. The CDR3 DNA is TGTGCCAGCACCCCCGAGGGCGACCCAGAAAAACTGTTTTTT. The chain is built from TRBV7-6 and TRBJ1-4; D unclear. The CDR3 has 14 amino acids. Trimming stripped 7 bases from V and 8 bases from J, with 17 bases between. Germline CDR1 reads SGHVS; CDR2 reads FNYEAQ.

This clonotype was counted only a few times. The rearrangement joins TRBV6-5 to TRBJ1-2, with 8 positions matching TRBD1. Germline V gene lookup returns CDR1 MNHEY and CDR2 SVGAGI. Trimming took 7 bases from V and 3 from J; bases not matched to a gene: 1. The CDR3 loop spans 12 amino acids. The CDR3 reads CASKTGDYGYTF. CDR3 nucleotide sequence: TGTGCCAGCAAGACAGGGGACTATGGCTACACCTTC.

This clonotype was recorded a few times. This chain connects TRBV6-1 to TRBJ1-1, with D uncertain. Per germline, CDR1 MNHNS and CDR2 SASEGT. This CDR3 contains 14 residues. Trimming removed 7 bases at V and 0 bases at J, with 12 bases between. CDR3 amino acids: CASIEGGLNTEAFF. Here the CDR3 DNA reads TGTGCCAGCATCGAAGGAGGGTTGAACACTGAAGCTTTCTTT.

This clonotype was seen repeatedly, ten times or more. Its ends do not fully match the called genes, so a read error is possible. The chain uses TRBV29-1 and TRBJ1-1, with D hard to call. The CDR3 totals 11 residues. CDR1 and CDR2 (germline): SQVTM, ANQGSEA. CDR3 region: CSVDVNTEVFF. CDR3 coding DNA: TGCAGCGTTGATGTGAACACTGAAGTTTTCTTT.